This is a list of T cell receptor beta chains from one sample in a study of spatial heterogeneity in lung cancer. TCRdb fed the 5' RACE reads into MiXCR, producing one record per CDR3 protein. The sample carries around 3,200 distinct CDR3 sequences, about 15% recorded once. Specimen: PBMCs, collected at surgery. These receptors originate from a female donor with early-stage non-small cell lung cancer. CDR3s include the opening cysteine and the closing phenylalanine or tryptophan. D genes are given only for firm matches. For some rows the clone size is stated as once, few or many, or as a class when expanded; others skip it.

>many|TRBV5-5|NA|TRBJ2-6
CASRQGPAEANVLTF
TGTGCCAGCAGGCAGGGACCGGCCGAGGCCAACGTCCTGACTTTC
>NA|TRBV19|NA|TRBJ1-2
CASSIMRGNYGYTF
TGTGCCAGTAGTATCATGAGAGGGAACTATGGCTACACCTTC
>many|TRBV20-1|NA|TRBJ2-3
CSGQSSTDTQYF
TGCAGTGGCCAATCTAGCACAGATACGCAGTATTTT
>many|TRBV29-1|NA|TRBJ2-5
CSVALGPQETQYF
TGCAGCGTTGCGTTAGGCCCCCAAGAGACCCAGTACTTC
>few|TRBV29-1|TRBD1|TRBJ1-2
CSVADRVYGYTF
TGCAGCGTTGCAGACAGGGTCTATGGCTACACCTTC
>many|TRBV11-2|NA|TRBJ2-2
CASSLFHIGRTGELFF
TGTGCCAGCAGCTTATTTCATATCGGGAGAACCGGGGAGCTGTTTTTT
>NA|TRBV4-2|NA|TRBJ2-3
CASSQDPGDTQYF
TGTGCCAGCAGCCAAGATCCGGGAGATACGCAGTATTTT
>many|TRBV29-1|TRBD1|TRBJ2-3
CSVEGDRNSDTQYF
TGCAGCGTTGAGGGGGACAGAAATTCAGATACGCAGTATTTT
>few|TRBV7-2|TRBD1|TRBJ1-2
CASSFTQQGEGYTF
TGTGCCAGCAGCTTCACCCAACAGGGGGAGGGCTACACCTTC
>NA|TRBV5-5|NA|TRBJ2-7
CASTSMPSQGYEQYF
TGTGCCAGCACCTCGATGCCGTCACAGGGCTACGAGCAGTACTTC
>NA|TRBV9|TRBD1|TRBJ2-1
CASSGTGLNEQFF
TGTGCCAGCAGTGGGACAGGGTTGAATGAGCAGTTCTTC
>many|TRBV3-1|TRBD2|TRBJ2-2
CASSQQASGFGELFF
TGTGCCAGCAGCCAACAGGCTAGCGGTTTCGGGGAGCTGTTTTTT
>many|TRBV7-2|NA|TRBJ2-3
CASSLGGAADTQYF
TGTGCCAGCAGCTTGGGGGGGGCGGCAGATACGCAGTATTTT
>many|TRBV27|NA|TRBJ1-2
CASSVGRGYGYTF
TGTGCCAGCAGTGTGGGAAGGGGCTATGGCTACACCTTC
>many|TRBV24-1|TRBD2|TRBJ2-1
CATSEGTIKFF
TGTGCCACCAGTGAGGGGACTATTAAGTTCTTC
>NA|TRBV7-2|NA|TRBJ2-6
CASTTGAGANVLTF
TGTGCCAGCACCACGGGGGCTGGGGCCAACGTCCTGACTTTC